Below, one T cell receptor (beta chain) is given with its context. Its antigen is not known. Other nucleotide sequences in the sample specify the same CDR3. This sample was included in a study of shared clonotypes between healthy human individuals. Across the study: Three plates were used per donor for CD4 naive, three for CD4 memory, two for CD8 naive and one for CD8 memory. General study points: Naive subsets, compared against memory subsets, generally had larger estimated richness values.

Germline V gene data show CDR1 as SGHAT and CDR2 as FQNNGV. This CDR3 comprises 16 residues. Deletions cut 2 bases from V and 2 bases from J, with 16 bases between. Original data processing: With immunoSEQ giving junction-only sequences and no quality scores, filtering differed. Assay used: immunoSEQ multiplex PCR; TCRdb lists only in-frame clones, some missing. V, J and clone size reflect that table, while D and trimming were determined from the DNA. Of 2 million to 2.5 million clones listed, less than 95% are singletons. The clonotype originates from a young man in good health. Some clones in this sample may be carry-over from other donors' samples. The sequenced sample was naive CD4+ T cells from PBMCs. Subset of the sample: CD45RA+ positively selected. The chain combines TRBV11-2 with TRBJ2-7; D possibly corresponds to TRBD2 (6 bases). CDR3 residues: CASSLLGGTGAYEQYF. For the CDR3, the DNA is TGTGCCAGCAGCTTATTGGGCGGGACTGGGGCCTACGAGCAGTACTTC.